This TCR beta chain is from a study of Ad26.COV2.S vaccination and SARS-CoV-2 variants. Broader study findings: Placebo recipients trailed vaccine recipients in spike-specific TCR breadth.

The CDR3 spans 14 residues. Germline CDR1 and CDR2: SGHNT and YYREEE (reference sequence). V lost 5 bases, J lost 3 bases, and 15 bases lay in between. Documented treatment: some 19 received Ad26.COV2.S at low or high dose, single or two shots; about 5 received placebo; per-sample allocation not given. The samples were gathered on day 63 after the first injection of vaccine or placebo. The protocol was immunoSEQ multiplex PCR, while the TCRdb copy is restricted to in-frame clones and leaves out a portion. This sample carries about 350,000 clones, approximately 86% of them seen once, and the ten largest clones take about 10%. Regarding this clone: The antigen remains undetermined.

This receptor was identified in a person between 18 and 65 years old who received the Ad26.COV2.S COVID-19 vaccine or a placebo. Material: peripheral blood, obtained in a trial of Ad26.COV2.S vaccine versus placebo. The chain uses TRBV5-4 and TRBJ2-7; D is perhaps TRBD2 (6 bases). The CDR3 spells CASRKRGTGYEQYF. The DNA for the CDR3 is TGTGCCAGCAGAAAACGGGGGACGGGCTACGAGCAGTACTTC. Based on the CDR3 plus reference TRBV5-4 and TRBJ2-7, the full variable domain is ETGVTQSPTHLIKTRGQQVTLRCSSQSGHNTVSWYQQALGQGPQFIFQYYREEENGRGNFPPRFSGLQFPNYSSELNVNALELDDSALYLCASRKRGTGYEQYFGPGTRLTVT.